The present T cell receptor (beta chain) was sequenced within a study of shared clonotypes between healthy human individuals. On the study more broadly: Donor ages ranged 18 to 49 years: a couple of women, a few men. Study-level points and caveats: Genetic and exposure-history diversity was limited by the few donors. Among donors, the sharing of clonotypes was expected to be influenced by sequencing depth.

Notes on this clone: Its specificity is unknown.

DNA from unsorted PBMC was sequenced on ten immunoSEQ deep assay plates. Assay used: immunoSEQ multiplex PCR; TCRdb lists only in-frame clones, some missing. The table lists roughly 490,000 clones, about three quarters of them singletons. The CDR3 is 14 amino acids. Germline-derived CDR1 and CDR2 are SGHVS and FNYEAQ. Trimming left V 7 bases short and J 6 bases short, with 19 bases between. V usage is TRBV7-6 and J usage is TRBJ2-7; D tentatively fits TRBD1 or TRBD2 (5 bases each). Sequenced input: PBMCs. The sequence was collected from a woman aged 40 to 49 in good health. Some clones in this sample may be carry-over from other donors' samples. The CDR3 protein is CASTQTGTSAEQYF. The CDR3 DNA follows: TGTGCCAGCACCCAGACCGGGACCTCCGCCGAGCAGTACTTC.